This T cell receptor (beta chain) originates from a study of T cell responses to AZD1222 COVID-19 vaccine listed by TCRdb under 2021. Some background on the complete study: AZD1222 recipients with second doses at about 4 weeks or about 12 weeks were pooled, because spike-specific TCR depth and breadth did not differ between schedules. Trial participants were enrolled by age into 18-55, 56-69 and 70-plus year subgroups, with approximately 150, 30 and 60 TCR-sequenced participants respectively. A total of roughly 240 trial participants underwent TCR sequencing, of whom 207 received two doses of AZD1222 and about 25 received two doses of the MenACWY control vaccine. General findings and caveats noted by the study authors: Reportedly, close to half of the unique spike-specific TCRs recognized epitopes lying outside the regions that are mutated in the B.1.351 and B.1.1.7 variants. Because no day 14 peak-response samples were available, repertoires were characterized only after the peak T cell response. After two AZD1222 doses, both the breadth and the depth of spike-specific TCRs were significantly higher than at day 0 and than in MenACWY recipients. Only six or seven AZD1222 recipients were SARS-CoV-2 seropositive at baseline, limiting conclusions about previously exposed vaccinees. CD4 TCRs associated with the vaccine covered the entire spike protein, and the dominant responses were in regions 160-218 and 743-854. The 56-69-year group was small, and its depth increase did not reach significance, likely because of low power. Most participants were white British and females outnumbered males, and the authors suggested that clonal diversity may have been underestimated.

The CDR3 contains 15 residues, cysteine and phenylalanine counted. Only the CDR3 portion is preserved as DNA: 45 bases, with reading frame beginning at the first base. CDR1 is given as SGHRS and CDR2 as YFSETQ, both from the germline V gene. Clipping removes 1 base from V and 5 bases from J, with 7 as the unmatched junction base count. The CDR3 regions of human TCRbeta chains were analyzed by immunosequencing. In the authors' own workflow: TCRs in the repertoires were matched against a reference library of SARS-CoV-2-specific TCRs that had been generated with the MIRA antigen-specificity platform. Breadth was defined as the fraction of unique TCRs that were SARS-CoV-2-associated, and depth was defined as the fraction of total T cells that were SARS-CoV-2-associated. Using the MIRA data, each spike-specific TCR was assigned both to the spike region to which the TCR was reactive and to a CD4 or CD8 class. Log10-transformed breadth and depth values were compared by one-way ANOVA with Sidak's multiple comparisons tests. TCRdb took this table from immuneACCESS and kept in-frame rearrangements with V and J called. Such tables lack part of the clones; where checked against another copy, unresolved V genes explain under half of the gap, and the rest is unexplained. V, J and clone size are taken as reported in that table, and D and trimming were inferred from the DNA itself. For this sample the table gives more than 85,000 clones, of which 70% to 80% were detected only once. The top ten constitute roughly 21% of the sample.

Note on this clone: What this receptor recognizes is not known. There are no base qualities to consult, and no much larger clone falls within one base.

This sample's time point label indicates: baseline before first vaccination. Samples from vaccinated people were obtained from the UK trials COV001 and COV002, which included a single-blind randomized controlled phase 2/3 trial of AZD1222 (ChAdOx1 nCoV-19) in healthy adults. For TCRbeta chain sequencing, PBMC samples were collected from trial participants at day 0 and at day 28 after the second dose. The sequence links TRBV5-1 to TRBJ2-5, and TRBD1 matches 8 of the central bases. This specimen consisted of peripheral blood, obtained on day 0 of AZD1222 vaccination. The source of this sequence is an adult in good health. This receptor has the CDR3 CASSLTGGLLETQYF. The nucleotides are TGCGCCAGCAGCTTGACAGGGGGTCTCCTCGAGACCCAGTACTTC.